This T cell receptor beta chain was recovered during a study of blood T cell repertoires in COVID-19. Looking at the study overall: The United States, Italy and Spain were the sources of the acute and convalescent COVID-19 samples.

The trim removed 5 bases at V and 7 bases at J, leaving 7 bases unmatched. The CDR3 is made up of 13 amino acids. The V gene's germline CDR1 is SGHNT and CDR2 YENEEA. Authors' data handling: Researchers report that nucleated cell counts were estimated from reference gene primer amplification. The data were produced by immunoSEQ multiplex PCR, yet TCRdb's version contains in-frame clones alone and is incomplete. V and J calls and clone size are as listed in that table; D and trimming were resolved from the DNA. The table lists roughly 160,000 clones, approximately 77% of them singletons. Sequenced: peripheral blood. The chain couples TRBV11-3 to TRBJ1-1; 7 bases fit TRBD1. The TCR comes from an elderly woman with active or convalescent COVID-19. CDR3 in DNA: TGTGCCAGCAGCACCAACCGGGACAGTGAAGCTTTCTTT. It specifies CASSTNRDSEAFF.